This TCR beta chain was captured by sequencing in a study of blood T cells in healthy people across ages. General study results and limits: TCR beta diversity per million T cells fell roughly linearly with age. PBMCs went unsorted, and a conclusive naive versus antigen-experienced comparison was therefore prevented. Fewer expanded clones and more diversity marked long-lived versus aged donors.

The authors ran a second PCR of about 6 to 11 cycles using a sample-barcoded 5' primer and a J-beta primer mix. MiXCR, run by TCRdb on the 5' RACE reads, gives a single entry per CDR3 protein. The repertoire consists of about 720,000 distinct CDR3 sequences, with 22% occurring once and the leading ten covering about 20%. The V gene's germline CDR1 is DFQATT and CDR2 SNEGSKA (reference sequence). The CDR3 is 14 residues long. V lost 4 bases and J 0 bases, leaving 12 bases between the germline ends. Samples each had at least 5 micrograms of total RNA extracted. The sample holds a few counts of this clonotype. Its antigen is not known.

The J gene is TRBJ2-5, the V gene TRBV20-1; possibly TRBD2 for D (5 bases). Material for sequencing was blood. This sequence originates from a man between 65 and 79 years old in good health. The CDR3 region is CSAIPEEYQETQYF. CDR3 nucleotides: TGCAGTGCTATCCCGGAGGAGTACCAAGAGACCCAGTACTTC.